The T cell receptor beta chain under discussion was sequenced for a study of CD8 T cells in ankylosing spondylitis. For this clonotype: Its target is not known.

General study findings and limits: Seemingly characteristic of ankylosing spondylitis blood was a TCR beta motif consisting of eight highly homologous variants. Earlier studies detected some motif variants in reactive arthritis synovial fluid and blood. Disease-linked clones displayed a CD8+ phenotype and appeared relatively rarely in peripheral blood. Matched ankylosing spondylitis synovial fluid reportedly showed significant enrichment of disease-linked clones.

Each CDR3 protein is one row after TCRdb ran MiXCR on the 5' RACE reads. This table holds some 450,000 distinct CDR3 sequences, 17% found once. The CDR3 sequence is 19 residues long. The germline CDR1 and CDR2 sequences are DFQATT and SNEGSKA (reference sequence). V was pared by 1 base and J by 1 base, with 16 bases of the junction left unmatched. The TCR originated in a male donor with ankylosing spondylitis. Sequencing input: blood, either unsorted or a sorted T cell fraction (not recorded which). V usage is TRBV20-1 and J usage is TRBJ1-5; 7 positions match TRBD1. The chain's CDR3 is CSARVLGRGSDRSNQPQHF. Written as DNA, the CDR3 is TGCAGTGCTAGAGTATTGGGCAGGGGGTCGGATAGAAGCAATCAGCCCCAGCATTTT.